Presented here are 30 T cell receptor beta chains from one specimen sequenced in a study of cytomegalovirus exposure and HLA in healthy donors. The PCR ran on 60 Vbeta and 13 Jbeta primers. TCRdb's copy holds only in-frame clones and misses some; the assay was immunoSEQ multiplex PCR. The sample carries 85,000 to 100,000 clones, roughly 63% recorded once. What was sequenced was PBMCs. These receptor sequences come from a woman under 40 in good health and CMV-seronegative.

The CDR3 loop reads CASSVGGSSQYF. DNA of the CDR3: TGTGCCAGCAGCGTAGGAGGGTCGTCGCAGTATTTT. The chain employs TRBV9 and TRBJ2-3; D may be TRBD2 (5 bases). This CDR3 region has 12 residues. V gave up 0 bases and J gave up 10 bases, with 9 bases separating them. Germline V gene sequence: CDR1 SGDLS, CDR2 YYNGEE.

J is TRBJ1-6 and V is TRBV6-5; 9 nucleotides line up with TRBD1. CDR1 is MNHEY and CDR2 is SVGAGI in the germline V gene. Unmatched junction bases numbered 6, after V lost 6 bases and J lost 9 bases. The CDR3 runs to 14 residues. CDR3 bases: TGTGCCAGCAGACCACAGGGGGCGGGTTCACCCCTCCACTTT. Translation: CASRPQGAGSPLHF.

V and J are TRBV9 and TRBJ2-1; D not resolved. The CDR3 runs 15 residues. Germline V gene sequence: CDR1 SGDLS, CDR2 YYNGEE. The germline V and J ends were trimmed by 3 bases and 3 bases, with 13 bases remaining between them. The CDR3 DNA reads TGTGCCAGCAGCGGAGCCGAAACTTTCTACAATGAGCAGTTCTTC. This gives the protein CASSGAETFYNEQFF.

J is TRBJ1-2 and V is TRBV6-1, with 12 bases fitting TRBD1. This CDR3 has 15 residues. Trimming at V came to 6 bases and at J to 5 bases, leaving 7 bases not matched to a gene. The V gene's germline CDR1 is MNHNS and CDR2 SASEGT. The CDR3 loop is CASRAGQGAAYGYTF. The DNA of the CDR3 is TGTGCCAGCAGAGCGGGACAGGGGGCCGCTTATGGCTACACCTTC.

This sequence joins TRBV5-1 and TRBJ2-7; a weak D match, TRBD1 (5 bases). This CDR3 is built from 14 residues. Trimming took 7 bases from V and 9 from J, leaving 23 bases between them. Germline CDR1 and CDR2: SGHRS and YFSETQ. CDR3 coding DNA: TGCGCCAGCTCCCCTGGCTCCCTATCGCAGGGGCAGTACTTC. It encodes CASSPGSLSQGQYF.

The rearrangement uses TRBV19 and TRBJ2-7; D ambiguous. From germline, CDR1 is LNHDA and CDR2 SQIVND (reference sequence). This CDR3 is built from 15 residues. Trimming cost V 3 bases and J 7 bases, with 19 bases left between them. CDR3 sequence: CASSIGVGAALEQYF. The CDR3, as DNA: TGTGCCAGTAGTATTGGCGTCGGCGCGGCCCTAGAGCAGTACTTC. Supplemented by reference TRBV19 and TRBJ2-7, the full variable domain reads DGGITQSPKYLFRKEGQNVTLSCEQNLNHDAMYWYRQDPGQGLRLIYYSQIVNDFQKGDIAEGYSVSREKKESFPLTVTSAQKNPTAFYLCASSIGVGAALEQYFGPGTRLTVT.

This clone was counted a single time. This chain joins TRBV7-8 and TRBJ2-1; 8 bases fit TRBD1. The CDR3 is made up of 17 amino acids. Germline loops: CDR1 SGHVS, CDR2 FQNEAQ. V lost 2 bases and J lost 2; bases outside the gene matches: 8. This CDR3 is CASSLRPGGSTYNEQFF. In DNA, the CDR3 is TGTGCCAGCAGCTTACGCCCAGGGGGCTCTACCTACAATGAGCAGTTCTTC. The full variable domain, completed using reference TRBV7-8 and TRBJ2-1, is GAGVSQSPRYKVAKRGQDVALRCDPISGHVSLFWYQQALGQGPEFLTYFQNEAQLDKSGLPSDRFFAERPEGSVSTLKIQRTQQEDSAVYLCASSLRPGGSTYNEQFFGPGTRLTVL.

V gene TRBV7-3 combines with J gene TRBJ2-2; weak D call: TRBD2 (5 bases). The germline V gene has CDR1 SGHTA and CDR2 FQGTGA. This CDR3 is 14 amino acids long. V was pared by 4 bases and J by 8 bases, with 14 bases between. The CDR3 DNA sequence: TGTGCCAGCAGCTCGGCGGACTTGATGGGGGAGCTGTTTTTT. Protein sequence: CASSSADLMGELFF.

The rearrangement uses TRBV27 and TRBJ1-2; TRBD1 might be the D (6 bases). There are 15 residues in the CDR3. The germline V gene has CDR1 MNHEY and CDR2 SMNVEV (reference sequence). The germline V and J ends were trimmed by 4 bases and 2 bases, with 14 bases remaining between them. The CDR3 here is CASSSGTLLNYGYTF. CDR3 DNA: TGTGCCAGCAGTTCAGGGACACTTCTCAACTATGGCTACACCTTC.

V and J are TRBV4-3 and TRBJ2-7; 8 bases line up with TRBD2. CDR1 LGHNA and CDR2 YSLEER come from the germline V gene. Trimming removed 0 bases from V and 2 bases from J; junction bases left unmatched: 3. The CDR3 has 15 amino acids. The CDR3 reads CASSQESGGPYEQYF. CDR3 DNA sequence: TGCGCCAGCAGCCAAGAATCGGGAGGGCCCTACGAGCAGTACTTC.

This clone occurred a few times. This sequence joins TRBV28 and TRBJ1-3; unclear D gene. The CDR3 is made up of 16 amino acids. Trimming removed 8 bases at V and 4 bases at J, with 21 bases between. Germline CDR1 reads MDHEN; CDR2 reads SYDVKM. Here the CDR3 DNA reads TGTGCCAGCGGAGAGTTTAAAGGAGGGATCGGAAACACCATATATTTT. It is translated as CASGEFKGGIGNTIYF.

The chain is built from TRBV6-1 and TRBJ2-7; D is unresolved. Germline-derived CDR1 and CDR2 are MNHNS and SASEGT. The V end lost 2 bases, the J end lost 6 bases, and 8 bases lay between the germline ends. The CDR3 sequence is 12 residues long. CDR3 residues: CASSEIRGEQYF. As DNA, the CDR3 is TGTGCCAGCAGTGAAATCCGCGGCGAGCAGTACTTC.

Regarding this clone: A much more abundant neighbour one base away suggests this may be a read error. V gene TRBV7-9 combines with J gene TRBJ2-5, with 7 bases that match TRBD2. Germline CDR1 is SEHNR and CDR2 is FQNEAQ (reference sequence). This CDR3 spans 15 amino acids. Here the CDR3 DNA reads TGTTCCAGCAGCCTCAGGCGGGGGTCCAGGGAGACCCAGTACTTC. Amino acid sequence: CSSSLRRGSRETQYF.

This chain uses TRBV7-9 with TRBJ1-3, with D possibly being TRBD1 (6 bases). Trimming took 5 bases from V and 0 from J, leaving 11 bases between them. The CDR3 is 15 amino acids. Germline CDR1 SEHNR, CDR2 FQNEAQ (reference sequence). The CDR3 sequence is CASSDTGLSGNTIYF. DNA for the CDR3: TGTGCCAGCAGCGATACAGGGCTCTCTGGAAACACCATATATTTT.

This clone was found a few times. V is TRBV5-1 and J is TRBJ1-2; D not certain. The V gene lost 1 base and the J gene lost 8 bases, with 12 bases spanning the gap. Per germline, CDR1 SGHRS and CDR2 YFSETQ. CDR3 size: 13 residues. CDR3 in amino acids: CASSLWEGGGYTF. DNA of the CDR3: TGCGCCAGCAGCTTGTGGGAGGGAGGAGGCTACACCTTC.

The rearrangement uses TRBV5-1 and TRBJ1-1; D is undetermined. The CDR3 loop spans 14 amino acids. The V gene's germline CDR1 is SGHRS and CDR2 YFSETQ. V was cut by 2 bases and J by 2 bases, with 10 bases left in between. The CDR3 nucleotides are TGCGCCAGCAGCTTACAGCCAGCCAACACTGAAGCTTTCTTT. Translating it yields CASSLQPANTEAFF.

The V gene is TRBV7-9, the J gene TRBJ1-1, with D hard to call. The germline CDR1 and CDR2 sequences are SEHNR and FQNEAQ (reference sequence). Trimming stripped 6 bases from V and 3 bases from J, with 11 bases between. The CDR3 contains 13 residues. In DNA, the CDR3 is TGTGCCAGCAGTCCATCCGGTGACACTGAAGCTTTCTTT. It codes for CASSPSGDTEAFF.

The V gene is TRBV27, the J gene TRBJ2-7; maybe TRBD1 (6 bases). V lost 5 bases and J 3 bases, leaving 11 bases between the germline ends. Germline V gives CDR1 MNHEY, CDR2 SMNVEV (reference sequence). CDR3 length: 13 amino acids. Here the CDR3 reads CASSMDRDYEQYF. CDR3 DNA: TGTGCCAGCAGTATGGACAGAGACTACGAGCAGTACTTC.

The chain couples TRBV7-9 to TRBJ2-3, with unresolved D. There are 15 residues in the CDR3. V was pared by 5 bases and J by 3 bases, with 15 bases between. Germline V gene lookup returns CDR1 SEHNR and CDR2 FQNEAQ (reference sequence). The CDR3 sequence is CASSPTSRGTDTQYF. CDR3 nucleotides: TGTGCCAGCAGCCCAACCTCCCGAGGTACAGATACGCAGTATTTT.

This chain uses TRBV9 with TRBJ1-2; 7 bases match TRBD1. The trim removed 4 bases at V and 5 bases at J, leaving 5 bases unmatched. The germline CDR1 and CDR2 sequences are SGDLS and YYNGEE. This CDR3 has 13 amino acids. As DNA, the CDR3 is TGTGCCAGCAGCCTGACAGGGAGTTATGGCTACACCTTC. This encodes CASSLTGSYGYTF.

The V gene is TRBV7-8, the J gene TRBJ2-3; 14 bases map to TRBD2. CDR1 and CDR2 (germline): SGHVS, FQNEAQ. The J segment lost 3 bases and the V segment lost 8 bases, leaving 1 base of the junction unmatched. The CDR3 contains 14 residues. The DNA for the CDR3 is TGTGCCAGCGGGACTAGCGGGAGAACAGATACGCAGTATTTT. It yields the protein CASGTSGRTDTQYF.

V usage is TRBV10-3 and J usage is TRBJ1-2; 9 bases match TRBD1. Trimming took 10 bases from V and 6 from J; bases not matched to a gene: 9. In germline, CDR1 is ENHRY, CDR2 SYGVKD. The CDR3 has 13 amino acids. This CDR3 is CATTGTGKNGYTF. The CDR3 DNA reads as TGTGCCACAACCGGGACAGGGAAGAATGGCTACACCTTC.

The CDR3 is CASTQAGGNEQFF. Written as DNA, the CDR3 is TGTGCCAGCACTCAAGCGGGGGGCAATGAGCAGTTCTTC. The chain has TRBV7-6 and TRBJ2-1; TRBD2 agrees at 9 bases. V lost 7 bases, J lost 6 bases, and 4 bases stayed unmatched. The CDR3 loop spans 13 amino acids. CDR1 SGHVS and CDR2 FNYEAQ come from the germline V gene.

V and J are TRBV9 and TRBJ1-2; D unresolved. Germline CDR1 and CDR2: SGDLS and YYNGEE. Trimming took 6 bases from V and 8 from J, leaving 20 bases between them. The CDR3 length is 14 residues. The CDR3, as DNA: TGTGCCAGCACCGGTCCACCCCAAGTGAGAGGCTACACCTTC. Its translation is CASTGPPQVRGYTF.

This clone turned up a few times. The chain has TRBV6-1 and TRBJ2-7, with 13 bases aligning to TRBD2. Germline CDR1 and CDR2: MNHNS and SASEGT. The CDR3 spans 15 residues. V dropped 6 bases and J dropped 3; count of bases not matched to a gene: 5. CDR3 in amino acids: CASRWTSGSSYEQYF. CDR3 DNA sequence: TGTGCCAGCAGGTGGACTAGCGGGAGTAGCTACGAGCAGTACTTC.

Here the CDR3 DNA reads TGTGCCAGCTCACCAGAGACAGCTAATCAGCCCCAGCATTTT. The encoded protein is CASSPETANQPQHF. The V and J genes are TRBV18 and TRBJ1-5; tentative D call: TRBD1 (5 bases). Germline values: CDR1 KGHSH, CDR2 LQKENI. V was cut by 2 bases and J by 4 bases, with 9 bases left in between. This CDR3 comprises 14 residues.

In its sample, this clone was seen a few times. The sample carries other DNA sequences with the same CDR3. V and J are TRBV30 and TRBJ2-7; 9 positions match TRBD1. This CDR3 comprises 15 residues. The V segment lost 0 bases and the J segment 1 base; nucleotides outside the gene matches: 4. Germline V lookup: CDR1 GTSNPN, CDR2 SVGIG (reference sequence). In DNA, the CDR3 is TGTGCCTGGAGTGTAGGGGGGACAGGGTCCTACGAGCAGTACTTC. Amino acid sequence: CAWSVGGTGSYEQYF.

J is TRBJ2-7 and V is TRBV6-6; 11 nucleotides line up with TRBD1. Losses at the gene ends were 2 bases for V and 6 bases for J; bases not matched to a gene: 9. The germline CDR1 and CDR2 sequences are MNHNY and SVGAGI (reference sequence). CDR3 length equals 16 residues. The CDR3 reads CASSYPSGQGASEQYF. The CDR3 DNA reads as TGTGCCAGCAGTTACCCATCCGGACAGGGGGCAAGCGAGCAGTACTTC.

V is TRBV6-5 and J is TRBJ1-1, with D maybe TRBD1 (5 bases). Trimming took 4 bases from V and 1 from J, leaving 7 bases between them. The germline V gene has CDR1 MNHEY and CDR2 SVGAGI. The CDR3 length is 13 residues. This CDR3 reads CASSWGGNTEAFF. In DNA form, the CDR3 reads TGTGCCAGCAGTTGGGGGGGGAACACTGAAGCTTTCTTT.

V gene TRBV5-4 combines with J gene TRBJ1-1; a weak D match, TRBD1 (5 bases). This CDR3 is 13 amino acids long. V dropped 0 bases and J dropped 8 bases, with 11 bases sitting between them. CDR1 and CDR2 (germline): SGHNT, YYREEE (reference sequence). The CDR3 coding sequence is TGTGCCAGCAGCTTGGCGGCCCAGGGAGAAGCTTTCTTT. Residues: CASSLAAQGEAFF.